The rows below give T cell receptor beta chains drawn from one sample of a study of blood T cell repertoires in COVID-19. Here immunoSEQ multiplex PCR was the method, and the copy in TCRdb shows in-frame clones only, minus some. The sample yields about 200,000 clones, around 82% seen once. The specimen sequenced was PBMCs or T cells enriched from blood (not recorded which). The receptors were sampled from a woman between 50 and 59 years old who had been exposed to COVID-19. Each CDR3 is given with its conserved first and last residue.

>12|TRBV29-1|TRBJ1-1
CSGISTEGEAFF
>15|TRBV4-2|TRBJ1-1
CASSPSGSLNTEAFF
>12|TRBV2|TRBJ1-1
CASPPVNTEAFF
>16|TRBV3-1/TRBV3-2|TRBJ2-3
CASSLLRTSLRDTQYF
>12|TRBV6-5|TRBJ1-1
CASSQPGPEAFF
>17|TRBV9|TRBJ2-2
CASSGGRGATNTGELFF
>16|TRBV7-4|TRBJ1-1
CASSLTGTAMNTEAFF
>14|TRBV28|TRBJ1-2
CASSFSNGGRGYTF
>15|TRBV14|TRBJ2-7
CASSQGRGGTYEQYF
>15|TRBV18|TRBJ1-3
CASSLPHLSGNTIYF
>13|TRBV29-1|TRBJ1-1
CSSSGDMNTEAFF
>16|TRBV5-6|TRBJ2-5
CASSYRGTALQETQYF
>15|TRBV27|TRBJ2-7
CASSLSGQGIYEQYF
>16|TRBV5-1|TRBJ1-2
CASSLGGAQLNYGYTF
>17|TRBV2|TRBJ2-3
CASSYQGRATRTDTQYF
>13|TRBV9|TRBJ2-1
CASSVGLANEQFF
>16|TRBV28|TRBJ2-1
CASSLNPAGVYNEQFF
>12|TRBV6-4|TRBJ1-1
CASSAGGPVRFF
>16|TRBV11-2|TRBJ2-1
CASSPFGFNSYNEQFF
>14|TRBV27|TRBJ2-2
CASSSGGNTGELFF
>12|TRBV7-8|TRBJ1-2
CASSGIDYGYTF
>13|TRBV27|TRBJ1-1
CASSFRLSTEAFF
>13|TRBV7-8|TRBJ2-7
CASSSGQRYEQYF
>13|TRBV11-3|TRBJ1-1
CASSTHQNTEAFF
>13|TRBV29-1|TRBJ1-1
CSVSRSGNAEAFF
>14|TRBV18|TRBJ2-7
CASSSAQGVGEQYF
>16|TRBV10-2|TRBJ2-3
CASASGGGVVFDTQYF
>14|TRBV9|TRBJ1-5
CASSGGDIYQPQHF
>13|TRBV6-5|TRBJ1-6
CASRFTGYSPLHF
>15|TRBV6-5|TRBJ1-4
CASSYSTPVGEKLFF
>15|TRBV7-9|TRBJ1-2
CASDSRDSIFAGYTF
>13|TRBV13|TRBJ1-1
CASSADRDTEAFF
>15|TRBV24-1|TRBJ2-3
CATSEQGAMTDTQYF
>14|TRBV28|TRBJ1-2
CASNSEGAFYGYTF
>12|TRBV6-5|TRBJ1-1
CASSLDRLEAFF
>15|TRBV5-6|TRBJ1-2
CASSLVGSGSYGYTF
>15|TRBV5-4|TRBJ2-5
CASSLYGRTEETQYF
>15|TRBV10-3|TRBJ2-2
CAISEGQGNTGELFF
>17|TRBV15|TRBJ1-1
CATSGGLFSGLRSEAFF
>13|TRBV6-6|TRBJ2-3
CASSPISTDTQYF
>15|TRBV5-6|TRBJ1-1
CASSYGPEGTAEAFF
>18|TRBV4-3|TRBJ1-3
CASSLNIGQGFSGNTIYF
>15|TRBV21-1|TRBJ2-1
CASSNLAGGPDEQFF
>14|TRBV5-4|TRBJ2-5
CASTLGGGKETQYF
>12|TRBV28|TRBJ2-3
CATLTSTDTQYF
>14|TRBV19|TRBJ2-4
CASSITVAKNIQYF